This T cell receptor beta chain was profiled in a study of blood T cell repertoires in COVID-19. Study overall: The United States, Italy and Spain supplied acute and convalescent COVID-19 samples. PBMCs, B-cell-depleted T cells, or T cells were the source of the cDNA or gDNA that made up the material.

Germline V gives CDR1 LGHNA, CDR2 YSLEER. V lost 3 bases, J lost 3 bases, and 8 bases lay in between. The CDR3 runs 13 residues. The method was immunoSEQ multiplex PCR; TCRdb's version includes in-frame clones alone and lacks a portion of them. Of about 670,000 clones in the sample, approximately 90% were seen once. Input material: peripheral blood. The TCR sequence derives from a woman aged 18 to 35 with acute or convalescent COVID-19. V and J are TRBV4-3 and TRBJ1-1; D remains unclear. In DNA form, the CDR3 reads TGCGCCAGCAGCCAGGGAGGGTACACTGAAGCTTTCTTT. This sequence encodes CASSQGGYTEAFF.